Below, one T cell receptor beta chain is given with its context. This clonotype was detected a few times. Its antigen is not yet known. Base-call qualities are not available, and no considerably larger clone is one nucleotide away. This sample is part of a study of CD8 T cells in ankylosing spondylitis (dated by TCRdb to between 2016 and 2019). With regard to the full study: T cell receptor beta repertoires were profiled in healthy donors and ankylosing spondylitis patients so that disease-linked TCR variants could be found. The whole study cohort included 85 to 120 healthy donors and around 25 ankylosing spondylitis patients. Peripheral blood samples were taken, and synovial fluid was additionally collected from ankylosing spondylitis patients.

The reads were generated on an Illumina HiSeq 2500. Quantitative 5'-RACE with molecular barcodes was used to prepare TCR beta libraries. The authors' pipeline ran thus. To identify disease-linked TCR variants, a new computational method was used, one built on a probabilistic model of VDJ rearrangement. Using fastp trimming at Q25 and MiXCR clonotype assembly, TCRdb reanalyzed the public sequencing data and kept in-frame beta chains. Entries that share a CDR3 protein sequence are merged under the most common genes and DNA. The V and J calls reflect TCRdb's pipeline rather than the authors' work. A total of fewer than 250,000 distinct CDR3 sequences appear in this sample, roughly 32% of them only once. In total, the top ten clones hold around 4.5% of the sample. General conclusions and limits of the study: Some motif variants had previously been reported in the synovial fluid and blood of reactive arthritis patients, which suggests shared mechanisms of disease initiation. The disease-linked clones showed a CD8+ phenotype and occurred at relatively low frequencies in peripheral blood. A TCR beta motif made up of eight or nine highly homologous amino acid variants appeared to be characteristic of blood from ankylosing spondylitis patients. The disease-linked clones were reported as significantly enriched in matched synovial fluid samples from ankylosing spondylitis patients.

Sequenced material: blood, either unsorted or a sorted T cell fraction (not recorded which). The clonotype was recovered from a male donor with ankylosing spondylitis or in good health (not recorded which).

The DNA is TGTGCCAGCAGCCCCTTGGAGGGAACCGGGGAGCTGTTTTTT. This sequence encodes CASSPLEGTGELFF. Recombination linked TRBV6-1 to TRBJ2-2; TRBD2 might be the D gene, on 6 matching bases. The CDR3 has 14 amino acids, counting the end cysteine and phenylalanine. The DNA shown is the 42-base CDR3, in frame from base 1. V and J lose 6 bases and 5 bases, and a span of 13 bases separates them. CDR1 and CDR2 (MNHNS, SASEGT) derive from the germline V gene.